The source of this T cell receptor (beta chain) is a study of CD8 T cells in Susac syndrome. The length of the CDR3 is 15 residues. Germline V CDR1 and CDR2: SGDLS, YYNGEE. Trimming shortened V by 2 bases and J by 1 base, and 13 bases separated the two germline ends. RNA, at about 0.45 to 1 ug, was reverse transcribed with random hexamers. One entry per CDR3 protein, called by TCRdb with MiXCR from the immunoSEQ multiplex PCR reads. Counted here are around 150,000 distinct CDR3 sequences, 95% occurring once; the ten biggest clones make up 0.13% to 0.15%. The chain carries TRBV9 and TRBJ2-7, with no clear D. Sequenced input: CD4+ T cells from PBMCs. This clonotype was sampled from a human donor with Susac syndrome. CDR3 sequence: CASSVGPHQSYEQYF. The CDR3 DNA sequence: TGTGCCAGCAGCGTGGGTCCCCACCAATCCTACGAGCAGTACTTC.